A selection of T cell receptor beta chains follows, all from one sample in a study of OX40 agonist ivuxolimab in advanced cancers. Sequencing used immunoSEQ multiplex PCR; TCRdb keeps in-frame clones, though not all of them. This table has roughly 37,000 clones, roughly 69% appearing once. This material consisted of CD4+ or CD8+ T cells sorted from blood, taken in a trial of the OX40 agonist ivuxolimab. The source of these receptors is an adult with an advanced solid tumor such as melanoma, head and neck, liver or kidney cancer. CDR3s include the opening cysteine and the closing phenylalanine or tryptophan. Fields, in order: D gene, J gene, V gene, clone size, CDR3 DNA, CDR3 protein. A D gene is named only where the DNA matches it firmly. Rows may omit the clone size; those that give it use once, few, many or a size class.

>.|TRBJ1-5|TRBV18|many
TGTGCCAGCTCACCACAGGGGCCGCCCCAGCATTTT
CASSPQGPPQHF
>TRBD1|TRBJ1-1|TRBV10-2|.
TGCGCCAGCACACGACAGGGGGCGAACACTGAAGCTTTCTTT
CASTRQGANTEAFF
>TRBD1|TRBJ1-2|TRBV28|.
TGTGCCAGCAGTCCCATCAACAGGGGTGCCTATGGCTACACCTTC
CASSPINRGAYGYTF
>.|TRBJ1-3|TRBV7-2|.
TGTGCCAGCAGCTATAGCCGGACTGAAAACACCATATATTTT
CASSYSRTENTIYF
>.|TRBJ1-5|TRBV10-2|.
TGCGCCAGCAGTGAGAGCCTCCGGGTTTGGCCCCAGCATTTT
CASSESLRVWPQHF
>.|TRBJ2-1|TRBV30|.
TGTGCCTGGAGTGAGGTTAGCGCCAAGAATGAGCAGTTCTTC
CAWSEVSAKNEQFF
>TRBD1|TRBJ1-6|TRBV2|.
TGTGCCAGCAGGGGGACAGACTATAATTCACCCCTCCACTTT
CASRGTDYNSPLHF
>.|TRBJ1-1|TRBV2|.
TGTGCCAAGGGGCGGCCTTTCGAGGGAACTGAAGCTTTCTTT
CAKGRPFEGTEAFF
>TRBD2|TRBJ2-1|TRBV9|.
TGTGCCAGCAGCGCTAGCGGGAGAACCTACAATGAGCAGTTCTTC
CASSASGRTYNEQFF
>.|TRBJ2-5|TRBV29-1|.
TGCAGCGTTGTGGACAGTTGGGAGCAGTACTTC
CSVVDSWEQYF
>.|TRBJ2-7|TRBV4-2|.
TGTGCCAGCAGCCAACCAGGGAAATATCCGGGGGTGGGGCAGTACTTC
CASSQPGKYPGVGQYF
>.|TRBJ2-7|TRBV29-1|.
TGCAGCGTTGGGGTGTCTTGGCGGACGGCCGAGCAGTACTTC
CSVGVSWRTAEQYF
>TRBD1|TRBJ2-5|TRBV12-5|.
TGTGCTAGTGGTTGGGGGACAGGGGGAGAGACCCAGTACTTC
CASGWGTGGETQYF
>TRBD1|TRBJ2-1|TRBV2|.
TGTGCCAGCAACCACCCGGGACAGGGGGCGAATGAGCAGTTCTTC
CASNHPGQGANEQFF
>.|TRBJ2-5|TRBV6-4|.
TGTGCCAGCATCCCGTCCGGGCTCATGACGACAGGGAGGGAGACCCAGTACTTC
CASIPSGLMTTGRETQYF
>TRBD2|TRBJ2-2|TRBV7-6|.
TGTGCCAGCAGCTTAGCTAGCGGGGGTATCGGGGAGCTGTTTTTT
CASSLASGGIGELFF
>.|TRBJ1-1|TRBV6-1|.
TGTGCCAGCAGTGAAGTAACGGGACTGAACACTGAAGCTTTCTTT
CASSEVTGLNTEAFF
>.|TRBJ1-4|TRBV5-1|.
TGCGCCAGCAGCTTGACGGGACTCTCGAATGAAAAACTGTTTTTT
CASSLTGLSNEKLFF
>TRBD1|TRBJ1-6|TRBV2|few
TGTGCCAGCAGTACGTACCGGGACAGGGGTGGAATTTCACCCCTCCACTTT
CASSTYRDRGGISPLHF
>.|TRBJ2-5|TRBV5-1|few
TGCGCCAGCAGCTTGGGACTTGACAAGGAGACCCAGTACTTC
CASSLGLDKETQYF
>TRBD2|TRBJ2-5|TRBV19|few
TGTGCCAGTAGTATAGATCTGGGGAGGGGAGAGACCCAGTACTTC
CASSIDLGRGETQYF
>.|TRBJ1-2|TRBV6-1|few
TGTGCCAGCAGTGAAAGGGATCCTAACTATGGCTACACCTTC
CASSERDPNYGYTF
>TRBD2|TRBJ2-7|TRBV27|.
TGTGCCAGCAGTAAAATAGCGGGGACAACCTACGAGCAGTACTTC
CASSKIAGTTYEQYF
>TRBD1|TRBJ1-6|TRBV2|.
TGTGCCAGCAGTCGACAGGGAACAACAAATAATTCACCCCTCCACTTT
CASSRQGTTNNSPLHF
>.|TRBJ1-1|TRBV7-3|.
TGTGCCAGCAGCCCAACTGGGACCACTGAAGCTTTCTTT
CASSPTGTTEAFF
>.|TRBJ1-2|TRBV2|.
TGTGCCAGCAGTGTACAGACAGACTATGGCTACACCTTC
CASSVQTDYGYTF
>.|TRBJ1-1|TRBV28|.
TGTGCCAGCAGCTGGGTGGTGGTTAGCACTGAAGCTTTCTTT
CASSWVVVSTEAFF
>TRBD1|TRBJ1-1|TRBV6-5|.
TGTGCCAGCAGTTACTCGGGGACAGACACTGAAGCTTTCTTT
CASSYSGTDTEAFF
>.|TRBJ1-2|TRBV14|.
TGTGCCAGCAGCCAAGGGAAGGGTGGCTACACCTTC
CASSQGKGGYTF
>.|TRBJ2-7|TRBV13|.
TGTGCCAGCTTGAATAGGTCTCCCTACGAGCAGTACTTC
CASLNRSPYEQYF